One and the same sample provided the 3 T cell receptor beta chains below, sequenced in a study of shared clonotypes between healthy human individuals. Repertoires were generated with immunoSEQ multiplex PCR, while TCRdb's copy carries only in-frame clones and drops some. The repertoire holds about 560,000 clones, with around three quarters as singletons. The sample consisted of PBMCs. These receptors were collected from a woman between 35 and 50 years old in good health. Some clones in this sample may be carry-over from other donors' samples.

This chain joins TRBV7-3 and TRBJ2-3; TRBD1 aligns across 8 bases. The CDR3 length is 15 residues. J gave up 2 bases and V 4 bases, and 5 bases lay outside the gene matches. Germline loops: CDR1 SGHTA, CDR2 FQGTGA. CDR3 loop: CASSYGQGSTDTQYF. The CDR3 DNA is TGTGCCAGCAGCTACGGACAGGGTTCCACAGATACGCAGTATTTT.

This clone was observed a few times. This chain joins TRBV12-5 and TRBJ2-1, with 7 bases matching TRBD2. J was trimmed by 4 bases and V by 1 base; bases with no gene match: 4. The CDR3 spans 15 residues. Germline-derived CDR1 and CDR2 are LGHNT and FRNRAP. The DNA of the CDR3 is TGTGCTAGTGGTTTGGAGGTAGCGGGTTACAATGAGCAGTTCTTC. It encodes CASGLEVAGYNEQFF.

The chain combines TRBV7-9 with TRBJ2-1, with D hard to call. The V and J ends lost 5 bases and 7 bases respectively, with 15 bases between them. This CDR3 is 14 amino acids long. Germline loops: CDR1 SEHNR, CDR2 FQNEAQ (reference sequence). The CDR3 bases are TGTGCCAGCAGCGTAGGAAGTCCTCGAAATGAGCAGTTCTTC. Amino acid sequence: CASSVGSPRNEQFF.